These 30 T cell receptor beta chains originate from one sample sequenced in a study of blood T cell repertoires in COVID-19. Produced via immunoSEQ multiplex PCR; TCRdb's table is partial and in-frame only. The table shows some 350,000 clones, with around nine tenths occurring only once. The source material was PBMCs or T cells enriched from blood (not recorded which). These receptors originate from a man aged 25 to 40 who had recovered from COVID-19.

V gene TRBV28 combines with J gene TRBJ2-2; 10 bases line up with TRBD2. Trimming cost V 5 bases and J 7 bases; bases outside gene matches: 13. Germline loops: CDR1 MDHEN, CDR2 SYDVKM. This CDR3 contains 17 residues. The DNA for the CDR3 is TGTGCCAGCAGTCCCCTTCAAGCGGGGGGGCCCGGCGGGGAGCTGTTTTTT. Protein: CASSPLQAGGPGGELFF.

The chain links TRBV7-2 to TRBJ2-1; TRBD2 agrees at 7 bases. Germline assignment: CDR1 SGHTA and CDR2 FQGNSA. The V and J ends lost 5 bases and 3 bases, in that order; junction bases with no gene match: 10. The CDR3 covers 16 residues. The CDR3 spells CASSPWGPGGYNEQFF. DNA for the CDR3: TGTGCCAGCAGCCCCTGGGGACCGGGGGGCTACAATGAGCAGTTCTTC.

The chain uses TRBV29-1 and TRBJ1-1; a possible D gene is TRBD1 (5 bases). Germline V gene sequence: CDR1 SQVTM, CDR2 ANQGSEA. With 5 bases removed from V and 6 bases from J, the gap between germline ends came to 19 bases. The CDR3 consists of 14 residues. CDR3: CSVNGHSGVAEAFF. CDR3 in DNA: TGCAGCGTTAACGGACACTCGGGGGTGGCTGAAGCTTTCTTT.

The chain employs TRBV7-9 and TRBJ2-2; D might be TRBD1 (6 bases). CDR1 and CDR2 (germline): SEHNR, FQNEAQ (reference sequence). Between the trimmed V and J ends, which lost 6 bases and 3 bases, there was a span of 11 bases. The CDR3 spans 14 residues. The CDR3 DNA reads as TGTGCCAGCAGACCTAACAGGGACACCGGGGAGCTGTTTTTT. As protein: CASRPNRDTGELFF.

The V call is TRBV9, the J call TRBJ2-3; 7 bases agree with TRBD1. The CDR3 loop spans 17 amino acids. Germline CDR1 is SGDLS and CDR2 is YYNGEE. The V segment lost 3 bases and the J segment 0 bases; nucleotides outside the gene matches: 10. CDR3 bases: TGTGCCAGCAGCGGCCGGGACAGACCTACTAGCACAGATACGCAGTATTTT. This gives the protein CASSGRDRPTSTDTQYF.

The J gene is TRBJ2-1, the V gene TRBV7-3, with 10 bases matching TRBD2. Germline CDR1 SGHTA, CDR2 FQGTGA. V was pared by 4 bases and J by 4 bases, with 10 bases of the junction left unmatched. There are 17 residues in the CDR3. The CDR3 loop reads CASSSRVLAGKYNEQFF. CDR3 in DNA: TGTGCCAGCAGCTCTAGGGTACTAGCGGGAAAATACAATGAGCAGTTCTTC.

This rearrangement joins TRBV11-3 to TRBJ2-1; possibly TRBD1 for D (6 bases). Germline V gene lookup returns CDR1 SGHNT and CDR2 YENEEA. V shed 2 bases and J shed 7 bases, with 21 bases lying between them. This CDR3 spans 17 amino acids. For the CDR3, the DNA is TGTGCCAGCAGCTTAAGTTCTGGGACAACGACGGGGAATGAGCAGTTCTTC. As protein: CASSLSSGTTTGNEQFF.

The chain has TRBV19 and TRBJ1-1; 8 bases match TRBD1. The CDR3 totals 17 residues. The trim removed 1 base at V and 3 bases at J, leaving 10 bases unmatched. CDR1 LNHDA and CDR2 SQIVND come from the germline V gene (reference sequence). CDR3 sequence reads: CASSIGQGAGWDTEAFF. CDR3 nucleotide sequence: TGTGCCAGTAGTATAGGCCAGGGGGCCGGATGGGACACTGAAGCTTTCTTT.

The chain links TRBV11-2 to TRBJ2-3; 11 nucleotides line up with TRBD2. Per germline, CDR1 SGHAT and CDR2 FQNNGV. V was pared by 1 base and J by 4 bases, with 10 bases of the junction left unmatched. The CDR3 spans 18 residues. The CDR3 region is CASSLALAGGPGADTQYF. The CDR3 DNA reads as TGTGCCAGCAGCTTAGCGTTAGCGGGGGGGCCCGGGGCAGATACGCAGTATTTT.

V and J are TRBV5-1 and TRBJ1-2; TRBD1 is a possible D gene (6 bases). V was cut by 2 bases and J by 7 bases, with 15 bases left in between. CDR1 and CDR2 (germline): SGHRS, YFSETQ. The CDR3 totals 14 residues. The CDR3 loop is CASSFARGSAGYTF. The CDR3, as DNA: TGCGCCAGCAGCTTCGCAAGGGGGTCGGCTGGCTACACCTTC.

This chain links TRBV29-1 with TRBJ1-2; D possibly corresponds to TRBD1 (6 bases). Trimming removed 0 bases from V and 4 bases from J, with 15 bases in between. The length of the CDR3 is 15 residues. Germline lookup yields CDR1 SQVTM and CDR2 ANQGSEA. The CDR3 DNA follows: TGCAGCGTTGAAGATGGTACTGGACAGCTCTATGGCTACACCTTC. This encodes CSVEDGTGQLYGYTF.

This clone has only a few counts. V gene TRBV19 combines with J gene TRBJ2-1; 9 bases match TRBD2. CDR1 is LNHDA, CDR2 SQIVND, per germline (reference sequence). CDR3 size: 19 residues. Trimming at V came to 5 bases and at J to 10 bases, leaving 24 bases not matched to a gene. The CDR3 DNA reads TGTGCCAGTAGTTTGTCGACTAGCGGTTCCTGGGCGCTTGGGGGCGAGCAGTTCTTC. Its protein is CASSLSTSGSWALGGEQFF.

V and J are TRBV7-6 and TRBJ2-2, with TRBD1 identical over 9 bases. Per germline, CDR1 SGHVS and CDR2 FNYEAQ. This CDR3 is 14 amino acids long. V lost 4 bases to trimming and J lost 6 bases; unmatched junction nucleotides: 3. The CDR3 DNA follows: TGTGCCAGCAGCTACCGACAGGGGGCCGGGGAGCTGTTTTTT. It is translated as CASSYRQGAGELFF.

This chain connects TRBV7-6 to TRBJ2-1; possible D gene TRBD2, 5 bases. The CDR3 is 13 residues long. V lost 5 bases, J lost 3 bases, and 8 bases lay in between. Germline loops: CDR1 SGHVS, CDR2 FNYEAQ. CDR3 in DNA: TGTGCCAGCAGCCGGGGTCGCTACAATGAGCAGTTCTTC. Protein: CASSRGRYNEQFF.

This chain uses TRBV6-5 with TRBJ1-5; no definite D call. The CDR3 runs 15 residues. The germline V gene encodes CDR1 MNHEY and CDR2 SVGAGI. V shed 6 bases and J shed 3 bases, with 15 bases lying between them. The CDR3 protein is CASSQFQEDNQPQHF. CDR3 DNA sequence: TGTGCCAGCAGCCAGTTTCAGGAAGACAATCAGCCCCAGCATTTT.

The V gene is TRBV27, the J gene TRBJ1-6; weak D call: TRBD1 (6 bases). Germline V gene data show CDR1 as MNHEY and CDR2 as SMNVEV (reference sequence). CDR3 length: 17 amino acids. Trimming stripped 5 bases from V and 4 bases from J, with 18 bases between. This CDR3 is CASSKHPGQTYNSPLHF. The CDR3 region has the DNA TGTGCCAGCAGTAAACACCCCGGACAGACTTATAATTCACCCCTCCACTTT.

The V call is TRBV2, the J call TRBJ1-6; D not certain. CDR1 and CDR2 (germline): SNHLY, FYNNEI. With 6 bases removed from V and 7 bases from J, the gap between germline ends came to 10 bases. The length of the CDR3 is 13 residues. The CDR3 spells CASRAPTNSPLHF. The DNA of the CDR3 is TGTGCCAGCAGGGCACCCACCAATTCACCCCTCCACTTT.

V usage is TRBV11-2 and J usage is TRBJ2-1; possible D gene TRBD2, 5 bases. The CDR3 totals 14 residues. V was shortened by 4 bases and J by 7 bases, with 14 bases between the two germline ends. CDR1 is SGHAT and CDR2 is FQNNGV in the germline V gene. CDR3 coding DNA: TGTGCCAGCAGCTACCCCGGGGAAGGGAATGAGCAGTTCTTC. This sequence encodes CASSYPGEGNEQFF.

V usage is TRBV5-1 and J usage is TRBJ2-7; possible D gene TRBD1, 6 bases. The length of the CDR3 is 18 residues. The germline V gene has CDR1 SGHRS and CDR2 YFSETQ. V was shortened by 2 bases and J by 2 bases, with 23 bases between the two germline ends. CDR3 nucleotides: TGCGCCAGCAGCTTTATCGGAGTTACAGGGCGGGTCACCTACGAGCAGTACTTC. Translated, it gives CASSFIGVTGRVTYEQYF.

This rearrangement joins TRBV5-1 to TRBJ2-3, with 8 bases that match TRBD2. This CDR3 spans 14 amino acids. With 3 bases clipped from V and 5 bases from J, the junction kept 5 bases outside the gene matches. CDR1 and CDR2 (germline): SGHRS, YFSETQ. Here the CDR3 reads CASSSGGAGDTQYF. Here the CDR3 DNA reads TGCGCCAGCAGCTCCGGGGGGGCAGGAGATACGCAGTATTTT.

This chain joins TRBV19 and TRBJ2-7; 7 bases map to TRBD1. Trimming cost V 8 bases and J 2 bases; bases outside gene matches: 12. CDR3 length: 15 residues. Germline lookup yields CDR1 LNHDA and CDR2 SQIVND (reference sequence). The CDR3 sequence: CASPPPGRGPYEQYF. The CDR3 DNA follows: TGTGCCAGTCCCCCCCCGGGAAGGGGGCCCTACGAGCAGTACTTC.

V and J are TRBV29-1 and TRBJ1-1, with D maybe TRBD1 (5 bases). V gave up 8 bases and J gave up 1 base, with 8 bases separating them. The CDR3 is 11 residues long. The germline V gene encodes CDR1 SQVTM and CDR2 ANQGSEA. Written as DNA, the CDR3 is TGCAGCCATAGGGGGAACACTGAAGCTTTCTTT. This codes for CSHRGNTEAFF.

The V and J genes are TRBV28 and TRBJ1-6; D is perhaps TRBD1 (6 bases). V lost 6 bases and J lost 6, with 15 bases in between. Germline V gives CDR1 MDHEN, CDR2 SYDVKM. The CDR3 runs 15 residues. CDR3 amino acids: CASRYTGSPNSPLHF. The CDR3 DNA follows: TGTGCCAGCAGATACACAGGGAGCCCTAATTCACCCCTCCACTTT.

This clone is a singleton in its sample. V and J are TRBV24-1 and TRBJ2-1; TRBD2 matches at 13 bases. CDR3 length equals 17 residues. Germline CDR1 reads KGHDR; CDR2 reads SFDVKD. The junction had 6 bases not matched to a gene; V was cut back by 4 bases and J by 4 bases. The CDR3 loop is CATSERLAGGNYNEQFF. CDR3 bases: TGTGCCACCAGTGAACGACTAGCGGGGGGCAATTACAATGAGCAGTTCTTC.

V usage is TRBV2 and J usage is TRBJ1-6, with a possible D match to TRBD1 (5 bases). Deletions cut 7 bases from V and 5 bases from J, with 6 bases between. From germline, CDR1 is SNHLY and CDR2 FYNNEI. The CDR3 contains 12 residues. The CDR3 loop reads CASKGNNSPLHF. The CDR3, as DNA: TGTGCCAGCAAGGGGAATAATTCACCCCTCCACTTT.

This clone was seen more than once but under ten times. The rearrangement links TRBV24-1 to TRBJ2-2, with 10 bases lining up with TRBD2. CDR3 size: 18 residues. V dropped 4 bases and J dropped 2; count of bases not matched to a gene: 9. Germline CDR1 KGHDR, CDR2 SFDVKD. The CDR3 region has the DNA TGTGCCACCAGTGACCCGAGAAGCGGGGGGGCCAACACCGGGGAGCTGTTTTTT. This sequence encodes CATSDPRSGGANTGELFF.

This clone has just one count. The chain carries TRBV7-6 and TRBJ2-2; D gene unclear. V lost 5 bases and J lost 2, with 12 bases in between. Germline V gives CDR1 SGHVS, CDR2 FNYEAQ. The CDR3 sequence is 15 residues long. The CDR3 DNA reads TGTGCCAGCAGCCCGCTCCGAGGAAACACCGGGGAGCTGTTTTTT. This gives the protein CASSPLRGNTGELFF.

The CDR3 is CASSLEGTFSPLHF. The DNA for the CDR3 is TGTGCCAGCAGCTTAGAGGGGACATTTTCACCCCTCCACTTT. This chain connects TRBV11-2 to TRBJ1-6, with D possibly being TRBD1 (6 bases). The CDR3 is made up of 14 amino acids. CDR1 and CDR2 (germline): SGHAT, FQNNGV. V shed 0 bases and J shed 9 bases, with 9 bases lying between them. Using reference TRBV11-2 and TRBJ1-6 for the parts outside the CDR3, the full variable domain is EAGVAQSPRYKIIEKRQSVAFWCNPISGHATLYWYQQILGQGPKLLIQFQNNGVVDDSQLPKDRFSAERLKGVDSTLKIQPAKLEDSAVYLCASSLEGTFSPLHFGNGTRLTVT.

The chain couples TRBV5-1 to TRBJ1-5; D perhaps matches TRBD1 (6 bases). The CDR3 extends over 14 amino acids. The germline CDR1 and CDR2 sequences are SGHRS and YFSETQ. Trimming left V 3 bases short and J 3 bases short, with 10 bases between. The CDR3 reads CASSSTGDNQPQHF. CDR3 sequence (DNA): TGCGCCAGCAGCTCGACAGGAGACAATCAGCCCCAGCATTTT.

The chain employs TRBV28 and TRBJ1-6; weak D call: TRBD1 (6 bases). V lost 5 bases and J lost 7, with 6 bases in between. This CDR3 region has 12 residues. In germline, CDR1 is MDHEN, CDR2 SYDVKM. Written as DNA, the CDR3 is TGTGCCAGCAGTCAGGGGAATTCACCCCTCCACTTT. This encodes CASSQGNSPLHF.